What follows are 21 T cell receptor beta chains derived from one specimen sequenced in a study of glioma-infiltrating T cells. Amplification of TCR alpha and beta CDR3 regions from RNA used iRepertoire nested multiplex PCR. TCRdb re-called the multiplex PCR reads with MiXCR, one entry per CDR3 protein. The sample consists of some 160,000 distinct CDR3 sequences, more than 35% of them appearing once. The specimen sequenced was glioma tissue, nonneoplastic brain tissue, or PBMCs (not recorded which). These receptors all stem from a human donor with low-grade glioma or glioblastoma, undergoing nonglioma brain surgery, or in good health (not recorded which).

This clonotype was found a few times. Possible read error: a much larger clone is one base away. The CDR3 sequence: CASRPGLAGGRETQYF. The CDR3 nucleotides are TGTGCCAGCAGACCTGGACTAGCGGGAGGTCGCGAGACCCAGTACTTC. The chain carries TRBV7-2 and TRBJ2-5, with 14 bases that match TRBD2. The CDR3 contains 16 residues. CDR1 is SGHTA and CDR2 is FQGNSA in the germline V gene. With 6 bases clipped from V and 5 bases from J, the junction kept 8 bases outside the gene matches. Full variable domain (outside the CDR3, taken from reference TRBV7-2 and TRBJ2-5): GAGVSQSPSNKVTEKGKDVELRCDPISGHTALYWYRQSLGQGLEFLIYFQGNSAPDKSGLPSDRFSAERTGGSVSTLTIQRTQQEDSAVYLCASRPGLAGGRETQYFGPGTRLLVL.

Remarks on this clonotype: One end of the junction is discordant with germline, which a read error may explain. V is TRBV7-2 and J is TRBJ2-2, with D tentatively TRBD1 (6 bases). Germline-derived CDR1 and CDR2 are SGHTA and FQGNSA. This CDR3 has 16 residues. DNA for the CDR3: TGTGCCAGCAGCTCGGGACACATATCGAACAACGGGGAGCTGTTTTTT. Encoded protein: CASSSGHISNNGELFF.

Concerning this clonotype itself: One base away lies a much larger clone, so this may be a sequencing read error. The V gene is TRBV4-1, the J gene TRBJ2-5; D uncertain. The CDR3 spans 13 residues. Germline V gene sequence: CDR1 MGHRA, CDR2 YSYEKL. The CDR3 coding sequence is TGCGCCAGCAGCCAATGGCAGAAAGAGACCCAGTGCTTC. It translates to CASSQWQKETQCF.

Comments on this clonotype: At one end, the junction sequence differs from germline, possibly due to a read error. The CDR3 here is CASSPPSGAYERYF. In nucleotides, the CDR3 is TGTGCCAGCAGTCCACCATCAGGGGCCTACGAGCGGTACTTC. The J gene is TRBJ2-7, the V gene TRBV28; perhaps TRBD1 as D (6 bases). The CDR3 is made up of 14 amino acids. Germline lookup yields CDR1 MDHEN and CDR2 SYDVKM.

Comment on this clonotype: Being one base from a much bigger clone, this may be a read error. The chain recombines TRBV20-1 with TRBJ2-3; D is ambiguous. From germline, CDR1 is DFQATT and CDR2 SNEGSKA (reference sequence). The CDR3 has 17 residues. The ends were cut back, 6 bases at V and 0 bases at J, with 22 bases in the middle. The CDR3 region has the DNA TGCAGTGCCAACCCTAGTCCGCAGAATCTAAGCACAGATACGCAGTATTTT. Protein: CSANPSPQNLSTDTQYF.

A note on this clonotype: A read error may account for a junction end that differs from germline. This chain uses TRBV5-1 with TRBJ2-1; 9 positions agree with TRBD1. CDR1 is SGHRS, CDR2 YFSETQ, per germline. There are 15 residues in the CDR3. The CDR3 nucleotides read TGCGACAGCAGGGATACAGGGGGCATCTACAATGAGCAGTTCTTC. Translation gives CDSRDTGGIYNEQFF.

This clonotype was observed many times. This rearrangement joins TRBV28 to TRBJ2-3, with 7 bases matching TRBD1. With 9 bases clipped from V and 2 bases from J, the junction kept 8 bases outside the gene matches. CDR1 and CDR2 from the germline V gene are MDHEN and SYDVKM. The CDR3 is 14 residues long. The CDR3: CASFEQGITDTQYF. The CDR3 nucleotides are TGTGCCAGTTTTGAACAGGGGATCACAGATACGCAGTATTTT.

Concerning this clonotype itself: Since a much larger clone is just one base distant, this may be a read error. The chain carries TRBV2 and TRBJ2-7; 13 bases align to TRBD2. Germline V gene lookup returns CDR1 SNHLY and CDR2 FYNNEI. CDR3 length equals 14 residues. CDR3 nucleotides: TGTGACAGCATGCGGACTAGCGGGAGCTACGAGCAGTACTTC. Its translation: CDSMRTSGSYEQYF.

The sample holds many counts of this clonotype. The chain links TRBV7-8 to TRBJ2-1; 8 bases line up with TRBD1. Germline-derived CDR1 and CDR2 are SGHVS and FQNEAQ. The V gene end was trimmed by 5 bases and the J gene end by 8 bases; junction bases not matched to a gene: 11. This CDR3 region has 15 residues. The CDR3 sequence is CASSPGQGSVYEQFF. The DNA of the CDR3 is TGTGCCAGCAGCCCCGGACAGGGAAGTGTCTATGAGCAGTTCTTC. The full variable domain, with the rest looked up from reference TRBV7-8 and TRBJ2-1, is GAGVSQSPRYKVAKRGQDVALRCDPISGHVSLFWYQQALGQGPEFLTYFQNEAQLDKSGLPSDRFFAERPEGSVSTLKIQRTQQEDSAVYLCASSPGQGSVYEQFFGPGTRLTVL.

The chain has TRBV18 and TRBJ2-1, with 7 positions matching TRBD1. Germline CDR1 and CDR2: KGHSH and LQKENI. CDR3 length: 16 residues. V gave up 0 bases and J gave up 9 bases; unmatched junction bases: 11. CDR3 protein: CASSPPLGQRDSEQFF. CDR3 DNA sequence: TGTGCCAGCTCACCACCCTTGGGACAGAGAGACAGTGAGCAGTTCTTC.

About this clonotype: A much larger clonotype is one base distant, so this may be a read error. This chain joins TRBV12-3 or TRBV12-4 and TRBJ2-1; no clear D. Trimming cost V 6 bases and J 6 bases, with 21 bases left between them. The CDR3 spans 16 residues. The CDR3 protein is CASSETRGAPANEQFF. The CDR3 bases are TGTGCCAGCAGCGAGACTCGCGGCGCCCCCGCCAATGAGCAGTTCTTC.

This clonotype was picked up many times. V usage is TRBV6-6 and J usage is TRBJ2-1; the D gene is possibly TRBD1 (5 bases). The germline gives CDR1 MNHNY, CDR2 SVGAGI (reference sequence). Trimming cost V 2 bases and J 2 bases, with 10 bases left between them. The CDR3 has 15 amino acids. Here the CDR3 DNA reads TGTGCCAGCAGTTACGTCCAGGGTCCCTACAATGAGCAGTTCTTC. It encodes CASSYVQGPYNEQFF.

As regards this clonotype: Being one base from a much bigger clone, this may be a read error. The chain is built from TRBV24-1 and TRBJ2-5; perhaps TRBD1 as D (5 bases). With 2 bases removed from V and 3 bases from J, the gap between germline ends came to 12 bases. Germline values: CDR1 KGHDR, CDR2 SFDVKD. This CDR3 comprises 15 residues. The CDR3 sequence is CATSDSRTPKETQYF. CDR3 nucleotide sequence: TGTGCCACCAGTGATTCTAGGACACCTAAAGAGACCCAGTACTTC.

This clonotype occurred a few times. A read error may account for a junction end that differs from germline. The chain couples TRBV12-3 or TRBV12-4 to TRBJ1-2, with 7 bases that match TRBD1. CDR3 length equals 12 residues. CDR3 protein: CASSLGGTGYTF. The CDR3, as DNA: TGTGCCAGCAGCTTAGGGGGCACTGGCTACACCTTC.

This clonotype has ten or more counts. This sequence joins TRBV14 and TRBJ1-5, with D hard to call. The CDR3 is 17 amino acids. Trimming removed 4 bases at V and 0 bases at J, with 16 bases between. Looked up from germline, CDR1 is SGHDN and CDR2 is FVKESK. CDR3 nucleotides: TGTGCCAGCAGCCTCTCCCCCCGGATATTTAGCAATCAGCCCCAGCATTTT. It codes for CASSLSPRIFSNQPQHF.

This clonotype was observed a handful of times. The gene calls are TRBV29-1 and TRBJ2-3; 8 nucleotides agree with TRBD1. This CDR3 has 14 residues. Germline lookup yields CDR1 SQVTM and CDR2 ANQGSEA. Trimming removed 7 bases from V and 2 bases from J; junction bases left unmatched: 8. The CDR3: CSAGDRLVTDTQYF. CDR3 nucleotides: TGCAGCGCTGGGGACAGGCTGGTCACAGATACGCAGTATTTT.

The chain has TRBV19 and TRBJ1-2; 7 bases align to TRBD1. This CDR3 spans 13 amino acids. Germline V lookup: CDR1 LNHDA, CDR2 SQIVND (reference sequence). With V trimmed by 5 bases and J by 7 bases, 7 bases remained unmatched. CDR3 in DNA: TGTGCCAGTAGTGGACAGACAGGGTTTGGCTACACCTTC. This gives the protein CASSGQTGFGYTF.

This chain joins TRBV7-2 and TRBJ2-4; TRBD2 matches 12 bases. The CDR3 contains 16 residues. Per the germline V gene, CDR1 is SGHTA and CDR2 is FQGNSA. The V segment lost 5 bases and the J segment 13 bases; nucleotides outside the gene matches: 15. CDR3: CASSLTRTSGNTEQYF. The CDR3 bases are TGTGCCAGCAGCCTTACCAGGACTAGCGGGAACACTGAGCAGTACTTC.

This rearrangement joins TRBV5-1 to TRBJ1-4; 7 nucleotides agree with TRBD1. V lost 1 base, J lost 5 bases, and 5 bases stayed unmatched. The length of the CDR3 is 15 residues. Germline CDR1 is SGHRS and CDR2 is YFSETQ. CDR3 loop: CASSLSTGQNEKLFF. CDR3 DNA: TGCGCCAGCAGCTTGTCGACGGGACAGAATGAAAAACTGTTTTTT.

The chain joins TRBV29-1 to TRBJ2-3; D possibly corresponds to TRBD2 (5 bases). Germline V CDR1 and CDR2: SQVTM, ANQGSEA. The CDR3 length is 12 residues. The CDR3 DNA reads TGCAGAGTCGGGGTGGTCACAGATACGCAGTATTTT. This codes for CRVGVVTDTQYF.

The chain links TRBV20-1 to TRBJ2-1, with 8 bases lining up with TRBD2. CDR1 DFQATT and CDR2 SNEGSKA come from the germline V gene (reference sequence). Trimming removed 6 bases from V and 9 bases from J; junction bases left unmatched: 10. The CDR3 runs 13 residues. The CDR3 coding sequence is TGCAGTGCCATGACGAGCGGGAGCTTTGAGCAGTTCTTC. It specifies CSAMTSGSFEQFF.